The 17 T cell receptor beta chains in this list originate from one sample, sequenced in a study of blood T cell repertoires in COVID-19. Only in-frame clones appear in the TCRdb table, and some are missing; sequencing was by immunoSEQ multiplex PCR. This sample has around 81,000 clones, with around 90% found just once. The sequenced sample was peripheral blood. Receptors originate from a man aged 70 or older with acute or convalescent COVID-19.

This chain connects TRBV19 to TRBJ2-1; 16 bases align to TRBD2. Trimming took 9 bases from V and 7 from J; bases not matched to a gene: 15. Germline V gene data show CDR1 as LNHDA and CDR2 as SQIVND (reference sequence). There are 18 residues in the CDR3. This CDR3 reads CASQSQPPGLAGGNEQFF. The CDR3 nucleotides read TGTGCCAGCCAATCCCAACCTCCGGGACTAGCGGGAGGGAATGAGCAGTTCTTC.

The chain joins TRBV18 to TRBJ1-2; 7 bases map to TRBD1. Trimming at V came to 1 base and at J to 5 bases, leaving 4 bases not matched to a gene. CDR1 KGHSH and CDR2 LQKENI come from the germline V gene. CDR3 size: 14 residues. The CDR3 sequence: CASSPQGARYGYTF. CDR3 DNA: TGTGCCAGCTCACCACAGGGGGCGCGATATGGCTACACCTTC.

The chain couples TRBV29-1 to TRBJ1-2, with 12 positions matching TRBD1. Trimming took 7 bases from V and 8 from J; bases not matched to a gene: 8. Germline V lookup: CDR1 SQVTM, CDR2 ANQGSEA. This CDR3 is built from 13 residues. The CDR3 loop is CSGGDRGQGGYTF. CDR3 DNA sequence: TGCAGCGGTGGGGACAGGGGGCAGGGAGGCTACACCTTC.

The chain uses TRBV28 and TRBJ2-1; 11 bases are a match to TRBD2. CDR1 and CDR2 from the germline V gene are MDHEN and SYDVKM. The CDR3 consists of 15 residues. Losses at the gene ends were 6 bases for V and 7 bases for J; bases not matched to a gene: 8. The CDR3 loop reads CASSLAGGPGNEQFF. CDR3 bases: TGTGCCAGCAGCTTAGCGGGGGGGCCTGGGAATGAGCAGTTCTTC.

The J gene is TRBJ2-5, the V gene TRBV7-3; TRBD1 is a possible D gene (6 bases). Germline CDR1 and CDR2: SGHTA and FQGTGA. V lost 4 bases and J lost 11, with 17 bases in between. CDR3 length equals 13 residues. The CDR3 sequence is CASSSIRGQRQYF. CDR3 nucleotide sequence: TGTGCCAGCAGCTCAATCCGAGGACAGAGACAGTACTTC.

The chain is built from TRBV28 and TRBJ2-7; 7 bases match TRBD2. Germline lookup yields CDR1 MDHEN and CDR2 SYDVKM. V was clipped by 1 base and J by 7 bases; unmatched bases: 7. This CDR3 has 14 amino acids. Here the CDR3 reads CASSLSGGSYEQYF. In nucleotides, the CDR3 is TGTGCCAGCAGTTTATCGGGCGGGAGCTATGAGCAGTACTTC.

The chain links TRBV28 to TRBJ2-1; 9 positions agree with TRBD2. Germline CDR1 MDHEN, CDR2 SYDVKM. J gave up 8 bases and V 11 bases, and 10 bases lay outside the gene matches. The CDR3 has 13 amino acids. The CDR3 region is CACSSGAFDEQFF. The DNA for the CDR3 is TGTGCCTGCTCTAGCGGGGCTTTCGATGAGCAGTTCTTC.

V usage is TRBV24-1 and J usage is TRBJ1-2; D is unclear. This CDR3 has 13 residues. Germline assignment: CDR1 KGHDR and CDR2 SFDVKD. V dropped 4 bases and J dropped 8 bases, with 13 bases sitting between them. DNA for the CDR3: TGTGCCACCAGTGACCGGATAATGGGCGGCTACACCTTC. Amino acid sequence: CATSDRIMGGYTF.

The chain recombines TRBV3-1 (or the pseudogene TRBV3-2) with TRBJ1-5; 7 positions match TRBD1. This CDR3 has 15 amino acids. CDR1 is LGHDT and CDR2 is YNNKEL in the germline V gene (reference sequence). V dropped 4 bases and J dropped 6; count of bases not matched to a gene: 9. CDR3 protein: CASSLGQTGSQPQHF. DNA for the CDR3: TGTGCCAGCAGCCTAGGACAGACAGGGTCTCAGCCCCAGCATTTT.

V usage is TRBV19 and J usage is TRBJ1-1; the match to TRBD1 covers 7 bases. V dropped 4 bases and J dropped 5; count of bases not matched to a gene: 4. In germline, CDR1 is LNHDA, CDR2 SQIVND (reference sequence). CDR3 size: 13 residues. The CDR3 sequence: CASSRTGVTEAFF. CDR3 sequence (DNA): TGTGCCAGTAGTAGAACAGGGGTAACTGAAGCTTTCTTT.

The genes are TRBV6-2 or TRBV6-3 and TRBJ2-3; 8 nucleotides match TRBD2. The CDR3 spans 16 residues. Per germline, CDR1 MNHEY and CDR2 SVGEGT. V lost 8 bases and J lost 2; bases outside the gene matches: 12. The CDR3: CASGRGLAGLTDTQYF. Written as DNA, the CDR3 is TGTGCCAGCGGCCGGGGGCTAGCGGGCCTCACAGATACGCAGTATTTT.

The rearrangement joins TRBV5-6 to TRBJ2-2; D is ambiguous. This CDR3 comprises 14 residues. From germline, CDR1 is SGHDT and CDR2 YYEEEE. Trimming pared 0 bases from V and 7 bases from J, leaving 10 bases between. The CDR3 DNA sequence: TGTGCCAGCAGCTTGGCACCGCGAGTCGGGGAGCTGTTTTTT. Translated: CASSLAPRVGELFF.

The gene calls are TRBV27 and TRBJ2-3; D is unresolved. This CDR3 region has 14 residues. Trimming shortened V by 7 bases and J by 2 bases, and 13 bases separated the two germline ends. Germline V gene sequence: CDR1 MNHEY, CDR2 SMNVEV (reference sequence). In DNA form, the CDR3 reads TGTGCCAGCAAGTTAGACTCCTACACAGATACGCAGTATTTT. Translated, it gives CASKLDSYTDTQYF.

The gene calls are TRBV14 and TRBJ2-3; 11 bases match TRBD1. The CDR3 runs to 17 residues. The J segment lost 6 bases and the V segment lost 2 bases, leaving 10 bases of the junction unmatched. Germline values: CDR1 SGHDN, CDR2 FVKESK. CDR3 bases: TGTGCCAGCAGCCAATTTACCGGGACAGGGGGTGCCGATACGCAGTATTTT. This codes for CASSQFTGTGGADTQYF.

This chain joins TRBV5-6 and TRBJ1-3; no definite D call. CDR3 length equals 16 residues. V lost 2 bases and J 0 bases, leaving 12 bases between the germline ends. In germline, CDR1 is SGHDT, CDR2 YYEEEE. The CDR3 sequence is CASSFGKWASGNTIYF. CDR3 DNA sequence: TGTGCCAGCAGCTTCGGCAAATGGGCCTCTGGAAACACCATATATTTT.

The rearrangement uses TRBV6-6 and TRBJ1-6; a weak D match, TRBD1 (5 bases). This CDR3 region has 12 residues. With 7 bases removed from V and 7 bases from J, the gap between germline ends came to 8 bases. The germline V gene has CDR1 MNHNY and CDR2 SVGAGI (reference sequence). This chain's CDR3 is CASMAGNSPLHF. In DNA form, the CDR3 reads TGTGCCAGCATGGCAGGGAATTCACCCCTCCACTTT.

The genes are TRBV5-4 and TRBJ2-6; 15 bases line up with TRBD2. The CDR3 length is 19 residues. V lost 6 bases, J lost 0 bases, and 7 bases stayed unmatched. Germline V CDR1 and CDR2: SGHNT, YYREEE (reference sequence). The CDR3 loop is CASTSGLAGGRSGANVLTF. CDR3 nucleotide sequence: TGTGCCAGCACCTCGGGACTAGCGGGGGGCCGCTCTGGGGCCAACGTCCTGACTTTC.